This TCR beta chain was recovered during a study of T cells in localized non-small cell lung cancer. Overall study findings and caveats: There was higher T cell clonality in uninvolved adjacent lung than in tumor, and it was highest there.

Clones were read by immunoSEQ multiplex PCR, and TCRdb kept only the in-frame ones, dropping some. The table includes about 79,000 clones, roughly 81% detected once. About this clone: Its specificity is unknown.

The sequence was collected from a female donor of 60 years or more with stage I lung adenocarcinoma. The sample here was peripheral blood, taken before any cancer treatment.

CDR3 residues: CASSRGSFYTGELFF. The CDR3 bases are TGTGCCAGCAGCCGCGGGAGTTTCTACACCGGGGAGCTGTTTTTT. This chain joins TRBV25-1 and TRBJ2-2, with TRBD2 matching over 7 bases. Trimming took 6 bases from V and 3 from J; bases not matched to a gene: 7. The germline V gene encodes CDR1 MGHDK and CDR2 SYGVNS. The CDR3 loop spans 15 amino acids.